The 5 T cell receptor beta chains reported below all come from one sample, sequenced in a study of T cell repertoires in cytomegalovirus infection. TCRdb fed the reads into MiXCR, producing one record per CDR3 protein. The sample records some 440,000 distinct CDR3 sequences, approximately 33% being singletons. The sample comprised PBMCs. The origin of the receptors is a human donor in good health (CMV status not recorded). Some clones in this sample may be carry-over from other donors' samples.

This clonotype was counted only a few times. V and J are TRBV27 and TRBJ2-5; 7 bases agree with TRBD2. This CDR3 region has 14 residues. From germline, CDR1 is MNHEY and CDR2 SMNVEV (reference sequence). V shed 4 bases and J 2 bases; nucleotides not matched to a gene: 4. The CDR3 DNA reads as TGTGCCAGCAGTTCGGGGGGACTTCAAGAGACCCAGTACTTC. It codes for CASSSGGLQETQYF.

This clonotype was observed a handful of times. J is TRBJ1-1 and V is TRBV6-6; D unclear. The germline V and J ends were trimmed by 2 bases and 8 bases, with 9 bases remaining between them. The germline gives CDR1 MNHNY, CDR2 SVGAGI (reference sequence). The CDR3 loop spans 12 amino acids. In nucleotides, the CDR3 is TGTGCCAGCAGTTACCCGCTCCTCGAAGCTTTCTTT. This sequence encodes CASSYPLLEAFF.

CDR3 sequence (DNA): TGTGCCACTTCTAAAAGCGGGGGAGCTGAAGCTTTCTTT. Its protein is CATSKSGGAEAFF. This chain uses TRBV24-1 with TRBJ1-1, with a tentative D call TRBD1 (5 bases). CDR1 is KGHDR, CDR2 SFDVKD, per germline. The CDR3 sequence is 13 residues long. V was trimmed by 10 bases and J by 6 bases, leaving 17 bases between them.

This clonotype turned up a few times. The rearrangement joins TRBV11-3 to TRBJ2-1; the match to TRBD1 covers 8 bases. The CDR3 extends over 14 amino acids. Germline V gene sequence: CDR1 SGHNT, CDR2 YENEEA. With V trimmed by 0 bases and J by 9 bases, 4 bases remained unmatched. The CDR3 region has the DNA TGTGCCAGCAGCTTAGATCAGGGGGCGGGTGAGCAGTTCTTC. Translated: CASSLDQGAGEQFF.

There are a few counts of this clonotype. The rearrangement uses TRBV7-2 and TRBJ1-1; 7 nucleotides align to TRBD1. Germline lookup yields CDR1 SGHTA and CDR2 FQGNSA. After removal of 2 bases from V and 10 bases from J, the junction contained 7 bases not matched to a gene. This CDR3 is 13 amino acids long. The DNA of the CDR3 is TGTGCCAGCAGCTTATCTCGACAGGGAGGAGCTTTCTTT. Translated, it gives CASSLSRQGGAFF.